A single sample gave rise to the 24 T cell receptor beta chains below, sequenced in a study of T cell repertoires in cytomegalovirus infection. MiXCR was run by TCRdb on the reads, yielding one entry per CDR3 protein. The sample shows around 750,000 distinct CDR3 sequences, approximately 30% of them seen only once. These receptors' antigens are unknown. Source: cultured CD8+ T cells from PBMCs, taken from culture after CMV antigen stimulation. These receptors were taken from a human donor in good health (CMV status not recorded). Some clones in this sample may be carry-over from other donors' samples.

This chain uses TRBV2 with TRBJ2-7; TRBD2 matches 12 bases. This CDR3 spans 16 amino acids. The junction had 11 bases not matched to a gene; V was cut back by 7 bases and J by 4 bases. CDR1 SNHLY and CDR2 FYNNEI come from the germline V gene. The CDR3 DNA is TGTGCCAGCACGCGTATTGGGACTAGCGGGCGTTACGAGCAGTACTTC. As protein: CASTRIGTSGRYEQYF.

The rearrangement links TRBV6-1 to TRBJ1-2, with TRBD1 identical over 8 bases. The V segment lost 10 bases and the J segment 3 bases; nucleotides outside the gene matches: 13. Germline CDR1 MNHNS, CDR2 SASEGT. This CDR3 is built from 15 residues. The CDR3 loop is CATQIATGADYGYTF. CDR3 bases: TGTGCCACCCAGATTGCGACAGGGGCCGACTATGGCTACACCTTC.

This clonotype has more than one count but fewer than ten. This chain's CDR3 is CSARAVVGEQFF. The CDR3, as DNA: TGCAGCGCCCGAGCGGTCGTCGGTGAGCAGTTCTTC. The chain uses TRBV20-1 and TRBJ2-1; D is perhaps TRBD2 (5 bases). The germline gives CDR1 DFQATT, CDR2 SNEGSKA (reference sequence). CDR3 length: 12 residues.

This clonotype was recorded a few times. This rearrangement joins TRBV6-1 to TRBJ2-3; unclear D gene. Germline CDR1 is MNHNS and CDR2 is SASEGT. This CDR3 is 15 amino acids long. V lost 7 bases and J 4 bases, leaving 18 bases between the germline ends. As DNA, the CDR3 is TGTGCCAGCACCCTGACCATAGGGTCCGCAGATACGCAGTATTTT. This encodes CASTLTIGSADTQYF.

This clonotype was picked up many times. The rearrangement uses TRBV12-3 or TRBV12-4 and TRBJ1-5, with a possible D match to TRBD1 (6 bases). The CDR3 runs 16 residues. Trimming shortened V by 6 bases and J by 0 bases, and 15 bases separated the two germline ends. CDR3 nucleotides: TGTGCCAGCAGCCCCGGGACACCTTATAGCAATCAGCCCCAGCATTTT. Residues: CASSPGTPYSNQPQHF.

This clonotype was observed a handful of times. V usage is TRBV5-6 and J usage is TRBJ1-3; D is ambiguous. This CDR3 comprises 16 residues. Germline values: CDR1 SGHDT, CDR2 YYEEEE. With 0 bases removed from V and 0 bases from J, the gap between germline ends came to 10 bases. The CDR3 nucleotides read TGTGCCAGCAGCTTGGCCGGATATAGCTCTGGAAACACCATATATTTT. Its protein is CASSLAGYSSGNTIYF.

The chain combines TRBV6-1 with TRBJ1-5; 10 positions agree with TRBD1. The CDR3 sequence is 15 residues long. Trimming took 3 bases from V and 6 from J; bases not matched to a gene: 5. The germline CDR1 and CDR2 sequences are MNHNS and SASEGT. As DNA, the CDR3 is TGTGCCAGCAGTGATTCAGGACAGGGGGGTCAGCCCCAGCATTTT. Translated: CASSDSGQGGQPQHF.

This clonotype has a count of ten or more. The chain is built from TRBV7-6 and TRBJ2-1; TRBD2 matches at 9 bases. The length of the CDR3 is 18 residues. The ends lost 5 bases at V and 5 bases at J; junction bases unmatched: 16. Germline assignment: CDR1 SGHVS and CDR2 FNYEAQ. The CDR3 DNA reads TGTGCCAGCAGCACTCTGGCGGGGGGGCCTGTTCGGCACAATGAGCAGTTCTTC. Protein: CASSTLAGGPVRHNEQFF.

This clonotype was seen ten or more times. The V gene is TRBV7-6, the J gene TRBJ1-4; D not resolved. The CDR3 sequence is 15 residues long. Germline CDR1 and CDR2: SGHVS and FNYEAQ. Trimming took 0 bases from V and 7 from J, leaving 12 bases between them. In nucleotides, the CDR3 is TGTGCCAGCAGCTTAGCGAGAGGGCCGGGTGAAAAACTGTTTTTT. Translated, it gives CASSLARGPGEKLFF.

The chain carries TRBV6-2 or TRBV6-3 and TRBJ2-7; possible D gene TRBD1, 6 bases. The V and J ends lost 0 bases and 6 bases respectively, with 9 bases between them. Germline V gives CDR1 MNHEY, CDR2 SVGEGT. The CDR3 is 13 amino acids. CDR3 loop: CASSYSSGAEQYV. The CDR3 region has the DNA TGTGCCAGCAGTTACTCGTCAGGGGCCGAGCAGTACGTC.

This clonotype appeared once. The chain uses TRBV5-5 and TRBJ2-7; D tentatively fits TRBD1 or TRBD2 (6 bases each). The CDR3 covers 17 residues. Germline V CDR1 and CDR2: SGHKS, YYEKEE (reference sequence). Trimming shortened V by 4 bases and J by 2 bases, and 22 bases separated the two germline ends. CDR3 bases: TGTGCCAGCAGCAGGGGGGACAATCTGGTAGGGGCCTACGAGCAGTACGTC. Protein: CASSRGDNLVGAYEQYV.

This clonotype was detected a few times. This chain connects TRBV6-2 or TRBV6-3 to TRBJ1-1; D gene unclear. The CDR3 totals 11 residues. CDR1 MNHEY and CDR2 SVGEGT come from the germline V gene. This chain's CDR3 is CVTQLNTEAFF. Here the CDR3 DNA reads TGTGTCACCCAGTTGAACACTGAAGCTTTCTTT.

The J gene is TRBJ2-3, the V gene TRBV11-2; D call uncertain. V dropped 2 bases and J dropped 2 bases, with 8 bases sitting between them. The CDR3 is made up of 14 amino acids. Germline V CDR1 and CDR2: SGHAT, FQNNGV. The CDR3 is CASSLRSDTDTQYF. DNA of the CDR3: TGTGCCAGCAGCTTAAGGTCCGACACAGATACGCAGTATTTT. Filled out from reference TRBV11-2 and TRBJ2-3, the complete variable domain reads EAGVAQSPRYKIIEKRQSVAFWCNPISGHATLYWYQQILGQGPKLLIQFQNNGVVDDSQLPKDRFSAERLKGVDSTLKIQPAKLEDSAVYLCASSLRSDTDTQYFGPGTRLTVL.

The chain is built from TRBV29-1 and TRBJ2-7; D tentatively fits TRBD1 or TRBD2 (5 bases each). The V end was cut by 3 bases, the J end by 2 bases, with 8 bases between. Germline V gives CDR1 SQVTM, CDR2 ANQGSEA. This CDR3 has 12 residues. CDR3 amino acids: CSVEGETYEQYF. CDR3 coding DNA: TGCAGCGTTGAGGGGGAAACCTACGAGCAGTACTTC.

The chain couples TRBV3-1 to TRBJ2-1; D perhaps matches TRBD1 (5 bases). The CDR3 is made up of 14 amino acids. From germline, CDR1 is LGHDT and CDR2 YNNKEL (reference sequence). V was shortened by 10 bases and J by 8 bases, with 21 bases between the two germline ends. CDR3 in DNA: TGTGCCAACAGGAACTTTGGAGTTGCGGATGAGCAGTTCTTC. It encodes CANRNFGVADEQFF.

This clonotype was found a few times. This rearrangement joins TRBV9 to TRBJ1-5; perhaps TRBD1 as D (6 bases). V lost 1 base and J 3 bases, leaving 11 bases between the germline ends. The CDR3 contains 15 residues. Germline lookup yields CDR1 SGDLS and CDR2 YYNGEE. CDR3 sequence (DNA): TGTGCCAGCAGCGTAACGGACAGATTCAATCAGCCCCAGCATTTT. Amino acids: CASSVTDRFNQPQHF.

With respect to this clonotype: The final CDR3 position lacks the conserved phenylalanine or tryptophan, pointing to a likely read error. The chain joins TRBV19 to TRBJ2-6; TRBD1 or TRBD2 may be the D gene (5 bases each). This CDR3 comprises 15 residues. The germline CDR1 and CDR2 sequences are LNHDA and SQIVND (reference sequence). Trimming took off 4 bases at V and 0 bases at J, with 7 bases between the two ends. The CDR3 region is CASSTGSSGANVLTS. The CDR3 region has the DNA TGTGCCAGTAGTACAGGGAGCTCTGGGGCCAACGTCCTGACTTCC.

V and J are TRBV25-1 and TRBJ1-1; D might be TRBD1 (6 bases). The CDR3 is 14 residues long. V was clipped by 8 bases and J by 8 bases, with 21 bases between them. Germline CDR1 MGHDK, CDR2 SYGVNS. This chain's CDR3 is CASPPGAWWREAFF. In nucleotides, the CDR3 is TGTGCCAGCCCCCCAGGGGCATGGTGGAGAGAAGCTTTCTTT.

Concerning this clonotype itself: A much bigger clone sits one base away, suggesting this may be a read error. V is TRBV7-2 and J is TRBJ1-4; D is uncertain. This CDR3 has 14 amino acids. CDR1 is SGHTA, CDR2 FQGNSA, per germline. CDR3 nucleotide sequence: TGTGCCAGCAGCTTAGACCTCCAGAATGAAATACTGTTTTTT. Translated: CASSLDLQNEILFF.

This clonotype was seen a handful of times. The chain links TRBV19 to TRBJ2-1; D not certain. V was cut by 3 bases and J by 1 base, with 10 bases left in between. The germline V gene has CDR1 LNHDA and CDR2 SQIVND (reference sequence). The CDR3 length is 15 residues. The DNA of the CDR3 is TGTGCCAGTAGTATGTTGTGGGGTTCCTACAATGAGCAGTTCTTC. Its protein is CASSMLWGSYNEQFF.

This clonotype was recorded a few times. V and J are TRBV19 and TRBJ1-1; maybe TRBD1 (5 bases). The CDR3 length is 14 residues. From germline, CDR1 is LNHDA and CDR2 SQIVND (reference sequence). Trimming left V 2 bases short and J 1 base short, with 8 bases between. The CDR3 is CASSISGGNTEAFF. CDR3 nucleotide sequence: TGTGCCAGTAGTATATCGGGGGGGAACACTGAAGCTTTCTTT.

The rearrangement uses TRBV7-3 and TRBJ1-3, with a possible D match to TRBD1 (5 bases). The CDR3 length is 16 residues. CDR1 SGHTA and CDR2 FQGTGA come from the germline V gene. V lost 4 bases and J 4 bases, leaving 17 bases between the germline ends. CDR3 protein: CASSSPSGTSGNTIYF. The DNA of the CDR3 is TGTGCCAGCAGCTCCCCTTCCGGGACTTCAGGAAACACCATATATTTT.

This clonotype was observed at least ten times. This sequence joins TRBV12-3 or TRBV12-4 and TRBJ2-3; 8 nucleotides align to TRBD2. Unmatched junction bases numbered 9, after V lost 6 bases and J lost 1 base. CDR3 length: 16 residues. The CDR3 region has the DNA TGTGCCAGCAGCCCTCCCTTGCGGGGGGGCACAGATACGCAGTATTTT. Translation: CASSPPLRGGTDTQYF.

This clonotype was seen a handful of times. V gene TRBV5-1 combines with J gene TRBJ2-2; TRBD2 agrees at 7 bases. J gave up 0 bases and V 3 bases, and 5 bases lay outside the gene matches. Germline lookup yields CDR1 SGHRS and CDR2 YFSETQ. The CDR3 loop spans 16 amino acids. CDR3 sequence (DNA): TGCGCCAGCAGCTGGGCGGGGGATTCGAACACCGGGGAGCTGTTTTTT. It specifies CASSWAGDSNTGELFF.